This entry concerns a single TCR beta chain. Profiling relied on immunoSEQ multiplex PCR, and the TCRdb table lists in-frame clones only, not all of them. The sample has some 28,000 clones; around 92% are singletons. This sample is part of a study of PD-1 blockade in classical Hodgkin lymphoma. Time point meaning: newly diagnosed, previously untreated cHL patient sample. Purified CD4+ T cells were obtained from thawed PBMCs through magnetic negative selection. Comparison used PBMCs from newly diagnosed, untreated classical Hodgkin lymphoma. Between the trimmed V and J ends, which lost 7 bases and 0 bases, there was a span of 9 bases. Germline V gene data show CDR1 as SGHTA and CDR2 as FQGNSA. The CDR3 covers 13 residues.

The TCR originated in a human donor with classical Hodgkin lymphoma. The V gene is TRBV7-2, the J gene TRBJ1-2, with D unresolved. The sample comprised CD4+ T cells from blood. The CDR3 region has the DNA TGTGCCAGCACGAGCGGGCCTAACTATGGCTACACCTTC. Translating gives CASTSGPNYGYTF.